This entry is about one T cell receptor (beta chain). From the germline J gene comes the end of the CDR3, since the read stops 3 residues before it. This sample is part of a study of T cells in women clearing cervical HPV infection. Each participant carried one incident cervical HPV16 infection only. Profiling relied on immunoSEQ multiplex PCR, and the TCRdb table lists in-frame clones only, not all of them. The sample table sets out 25,000 or so clones. V lost 0 bases and J lost 0, with 7 bases in between. The germline gives CDR1 SGHRS, CDR2 YFSETQ. The CDR3 contains 15 residues. This chain connects TRBV5-1 to TRBJ1-3; D gene unclear. The sample comprised blood buffy coat. The TCR comes from a woman between 18 and 70 years old with a cervical HPV16 infection that either progressed to CIN3+ or cleared (not recorded which). The CDR3 here is CASSLERGSGNTIYF. Incomplete CDR3 DNA: TGCGCCAGCAGCTTGGAACGGGGCTCTGGAAACACC.